This entry concerns a single T cell receptor beta chain. This clonotype was seen a handful of times. Its recognized antigen is unknown. No clone much larger than this one lies a single base away; base qualities are absent. This entry is derived from a study of T cells in Graves' hyperthyroidism and ophthalmopathy (dated by TCRdb to about 2019). For context, the study as a whole: Peripheral blood was sampled at the time of initial diagnosis, prior to any treatment. To identify distinguishing TCR V-J signatures, a discovery cohort of about 100 patients was used, comprising 43 with Graves' ophthalmopathy and 57 with stable Graves' hyperthyroidism. Whether ophthalmopathy could be predicted prospectively was tested in an independent validation cohort made up of approximately 19 hyperthyroidism patients plus 17 patients who later progressed to ophthalmopathy. For training and testing, the approximately 92 patients in the discovery cohort were randomly divided in a 7:3 ratio. In about 6 Graves' hyperthyroidism patients, the study also compared T-cell repertoires from thyroid tissue with T-cell repertoires from blood. After sampling, hyperthyroidism patients received methimazole starting at 30 mg daily, and ophthalmopathy patients received high-dose intravenous methylprednisolone. According to the paper, TCR Vbeta CDR3 sequencing was carried out on 135 peripheral blood samples, which came from over 40 ophthalmopathy, around 75 hyperthyroidism and some 17 progressor patients.

Stable Graves' hyperthyroidism was defined as the absence of progression to ophthalmopathy over 18 months of follow-up. Hyperthyroidism patients were newly diagnosed, had a disease duration of under 2 months, and were aged 18 to 65 years. Any patient with an uncontrolled infection, another autoimmune disease, pregnancy or lactation was excluded. Diagnoses were established on the basis of clinical symptoms, serum thyroxine and TRAb, thyroid ultrasound, and orbital computed tomography. Ficoll-Paque density gradient centrifugation was used to isolate PBMCs from 8.5 to 10 ml of fresh peripheral blood. Total RNA was extracted with Trizol reagent, and quality was checked on an Agilent 2100 Bioanalyzer. For this chain, trimming is 2 bases at the V end and 0 bases at the J end, and the number of junction bases without a gene match is 4. CDR1 and CDR2, per the germline V gene, are SGHTA and FQGTGA. The CDR3 sequence holds 15 residues, the cysteine and phenylalanine included. Of the read, only the CDR3 DNA is kept; its 45 bases are in frame from base 1.

TCR beta CDR3 regions were amplified from RNA transcripts. A first-round RT-PCR of the TCR CDR3 used the HTBI primer set with the Qiagen OneStep RT-PCR kit. A second multiplex PCR round built the libraries, followed by size selection and purification. Libraries were sequenced paired-end with 100 bp reads on an Illumina HiSeq2000. In the original analysis: SOAPnuke was used to process the raw data, removing reads that contained adapters or uncalled bases, had a mean Phred below 15, or lacked an exact match to the constant primer or identifier. COPE v1.2.5 was used to merge high-quality paired reads, and clonotypes were defined as unique nucleotide sequences. MiTCR v1.1 was used to align clonotypes to the IMGT TRBV, TRBD and TRBJ reference segments. Only V-J combinations with frequency above 0.0001, covering roughly 99% of repertoires, were analysed. A TCS score was defined as the ratio between F50 (clonal expansion) and ExV (chaos), using BLOSUM62-based TCRdist between CDR3 peptides within each V-J. Welch's t-statistics and random forest reduced 500 to 550 V-J features to 10 to 15, which were used in a naive Bayes classifier (R e1071). TCRdb reworked the public reads: Q25 trimming with fastp, MiXCR clone assembly, productive beta chains retained. Rows are combined by CDR3 protein, so each entry shows the most common genes and DNA. The V and J calls were determined by TCRdb, not by the authors. In this sample the table shows fewer than 650,000 distinct CDR3 sequences, approximately 15% of which occur a single time. Together, the top ten hold more than 11% of the sample.

Overall study results and their limits: In cross-validation, a model built on a 13 V-J signature told ophthalmopathy apart from stable hyperthyroidism with over 85% sensitivity and about 81% specificity, and in testing the same model reached 80%/75%. Sample size was not statistically predetermined, and blinding of investigators to group allocation was not performed. In validation, the model predicted progression to ophthalmopathy with approximately 71% sensitivity and about 72% specificity, a median of approximately 6.5 months before onset. Most expanded thyroid clonotypes (frequency above 0.001) were also detected in blood, suggesting blood repertoires may reflect thyroid immune responses.

The sample taken for sequencing was blood. The sequence was obtained from a woman between 40 and 55 years old with Graves' hyperthyroidism. The rearrangement combines TRBV7-3 with TRBJ2-7, and 7 junctional nucleotides match TRBD2. The CDR3 loop reads CASSLLGGSSYEQYF. The sequenced DNA: TGTGCCAGCAGCTTACTGGGCGGGAGCTCCTACGAGCAGTACTTC.